The clone carrying this T cell receptor (beta chain) came up once. Antigen unknown. This record comes from a study of graft-versus-host responses after intestinal transplantation. Study outcomes and limitations: Researchers found peak circulating GvH clone levels linked to early post-transplant HvG declines.

The table came from immunoSEQ multiplex PCR; TCRdb's copy has only in-frame clones and leaves some out. The sample includes around 100,000 clones, roughly 87% of them seen just once. The sequencing here drew on unstimulated CD4+ T cells sorted from spleen or lymph node cells, taken before transplant. This receptor was obtained from a human donor who was the organ donor for an intestinal transplant.

The DNA for the CDR3 is TGCGCCAGCAGCTTGGAAGCGGGGGGCTCGAACACCGGGGAGCTGTTTTTT. Protein product: CASSLEAGGSNTGELFF. The chain employs TRBV5-1 and TRBJ2-2; TRBD2 matches 9 bases. CDR1 and CDR2 (germline): SGHRS, YFSETQ. The CDR3 extends over 17 amino acids. Trimming cost V 0 bases and J 0 bases; bases outside gene matches: 3.